The 28 T cell receptor delta chains below were found in one sample sequenced in a study of γδ T cells in repeated Plasmodium falciparum infection. Gammadelta T cells were flow-sorted from PBMC into Vgamma9/Vdelta2+ and Vdelta2-negative populations for bulk analysis. TCRdb re-called clones from the multiplex PCR reads via CATT. The sample contains about 89,000 delta-chain clones, over 1.3% of which appear only once. The sequenced material came from gamma-delta T cells from blood. These receptors were collected from a pool of human donors (malaria-infected and uninfected, not separated).

A word on this clone: The protein TCRdb lists belongs to a much larger clone and differs from this DNA's translation at residue 3, which points to a read error; the protein shown is made from the DNA. The chain couples TRDV1 to TRDJ1; tentatively, D is TRDD3 (6 bases). The J gene, left out of TCRdb, was set here by checking the DNA against germline. This CDR3 region has 15 residues. The germline V gene encodes CDR1 TSWWSYY and CDR2 QGS. CDR3 sequence (DNA): TGTGCTCCTGGGGTCTTGGGGTACCTGTGGGCACAACTCATCTTT. Amino acid sequence: CAPGVLGYLWAQLIF.

This clone has a handful of counts. A far larger clone differs by one base, so this is likely a read error. The sample carries other DNA sequences with the same CDR3. This chain links TRDV1 with TRDJ1, with D possibly matching TRDD3 (5 bases). No J gene is reported in TCRdb; it was inferred here by comparing the DNA with germline. The germline V gene encodes CDR1 TSWWSYY and CDR2 QGS. The CDR3 sequence is 14 residues long. In DNA, the CDR3 is TGTGCTCTCGGGGAATGGTTTGGCGCCGATAAACTCATCTTT. Its translation: CALGEWFGADKLIF.

This clone was recorded at least ten times. TCRdb has a much larger clone's protein, which differs at residue 4 from the translation of this DNA, likely because of a read error; what is shown is the protein translated from the DNA. The chain employs TRDV2 and TRDJ1, with D perhaps matching TRDD3 (5 bases). The ends were cut back, 5 bases at V and 0 bases at J, with 21 bases in the middle. CDR3 length equals 17 residues. Per the germline V gene, CDR1 is GEAIGNYY and CDR2 is EKD. CDR3 nucleotide sequence: TGTGCCTGTGGCTCTCTACTTGGGGACTCCCACACCGATAAACTCATCTTT. The encoded protein is CACGSLLGDSHTDKLIF.

Only a few counts were recorded for this clone. The protein recorded in TCRdb matches a much larger clone and deviates from this DNA's translation at residue 10, suggesting a read error; the protein here is obtained by translating the DNA. This chain connects TRDV1 to TRDJ1; possible D gene TRDD3, 8 bases. TCRdb is silent on the J gene; assignment here came from matching the DNA to germline. V shed 1 base and J shed 8 bases, with 29 bases lying between them. The CDR3 spans 19 residues. Germline assignment: CDR1 TSWWSYY and CDR2 QGS. CDR3 sequence reads: CALGEPLPLTDWGARKLIF. The CDR3 DNA follows: TGTGCTCTTGGGGAACCCCTTCCTCTTACCGACTGGGGGGCAAGAAAACTCATCTTT.

On this clone: TCRdb shows a much larger clone's protein in place of this DNA's translation, and the two differ at residue 8, likely through a read error; the protein shown is translated from the DNA. V usage is TRDV1 and J usage is TRDJ1; TRDD3 matches 10 bases. Because TCRdb records no J gene, it was assigned here through a match of the DNA to germline. V was pared by 3 bases and J by 3 bases, with 22 bases of the junction left unmatched. CDR3 length equals 21 residues. The germline gives CDR1 TSWWSYY, CDR2 QGS. The CDR3 is CALGDSASLRAGGYCPDKLIF. CDR3 nucleotides: TGTGCTCTTGGGGACTCGGCCTCCCTCCGGGCTGGGGGATATTGCCCCGATAAACTCATCTTT.

In this sample, this clone turned up a few times. This DNA's translation and the protein TCRdb lists, from a much larger clone, do not match at residue 5, likely due to a read error; the protein shown is translated from the DNA. The V and J genes are TRDV1 and TRDJ1, with 8 bases lining up with TRDD3. TCRdb supplies no J gene; here it was assigned by aligning the nucleotide sequence to germline. The germline V gene encodes CDR1 TSWWSYY and CDR2 QGS. The CDR3 is 21 residues long. Trimming removed 4 bases from V and 2 bases from J; junction bases left unmatched: 24. DNA of the CDR3: TGTGCTCTTGGGGGTGGTTATAGACAGGGATACGGTTTTTATTTGACCGATAAACTCATCTTT. This translates into CALGGGYRQGYGFYLTDKLIF.

This clone was found a few times. A read error may explain this, as a much larger clone is one base away. V and J are TRDV1 and TRDJ1, with D unresolved. No J gene was available from TCRdb, and it was assigned here by a germline match of the DNA. CDR1 is TSWWSYY and CDR2 is QGS in the germline V gene. The CDR3 sequence is 13 residues long. Trimming left V 1 base short and J 1 base short, with 4 bases between. For the CDR3, the DNA is TGTGCTCTTGGGGAACCCCCCACCGATAAACTCATCTTT. Translated: CALGEPPTDKLIF.

This clone was found a few times. A read error likely explains this, since a far larger clone differs by one base. Other DNA sequences in this specimen translate into the identical CDR3. The chain is built from TRDV2 and TRDJ4; 9 bases map to TRDD3. TCRdb supplies no J gene; here it was assigned by aligning the nucleotide sequence to germline. CDR3 length: 16 amino acids. Germline V gene lookup returns CDR1 GEAIGNYY and CDR2 EKD. The V segment lost 1 base and the J segment 0 bases; nucleotides outside the gene matches: 8. The CDR3 coding sequence is TGTGCCTGTGACACGGTGGGGGATAGCCTACCCAGACCCCTGATCTTT. Residues: CACDTVGDSLPRPLIF.

This clone appeared many times. For this DNA, TCRdb reports the protein of a much larger clone, which diverges at residue 4, most likely from a read error; the protein presented here is translated directly from the DNA. The rearrangement uses TRDV2 and TRDJ1, with 8 positions matching TRDD3. Germline V gene sequence: CDR1 GEAIGNYY, CDR2 EKD. The CDR3 is made up of 19 amino acids. V trimming: 5 bases; J trimming: 0 bases; junction bases outside the gene matches: 19. DNA of the CDR3: TGTGCCTGTGGCTCGTTCTTCACGCGTACTGGGGGCTACACCGATAAACTCATCTTT. Its protein product is CACGSFFTRTGGYTDKLIF.

As concerns this clone: For this DNA, TCRdb reports the protein of a much larger clone, which diverges at residue 9, most likely from a read error; the protein presented here is translated directly from the DNA. V gene TRDV2 combines with J gene TRDJ1; possibly TRDD3 for D (5 bases). The J gene is absent in TCRdb and was assigned here via DNA matching to germline. Trimming took 3 bases from V and 3 from J, leaving 13 bases between them. Per germline, CDR1 GEAIGNYY and CDR2 EKD. CDR3 length equals 14 residues. Written as DNA, the CDR3 is TGTGCCTGTGACGGGATTAGTGCCGCCGATAAACTCATCTTT. This sequence encodes CACDGISAADKLIF.

There are many counts of this clone. A far larger clone is a single base away, which makes a read error likely. Other nucleotide sequences in the sample specify the same CDR3. The chain combines TRDV3 with TRDJ1, with D tentatively TRDD3 (5 bases). Germline V CDR1 and CDR2: TVYSNPD, GDNSRS (reference sequence). The CDR3 consists of 15 residues. CDR3 nucleotide sequence: TGCGCCTTTTACACGGACTGGAATGGCACCGATAAACTCATCTTT. Translation: CAFYTDWNGTDKLIF.

This clone was observed at least ten times. V and J are TRDV2 and TRDJ1; D is possibly TRDD3 (6 bases). The V gene lost 7 bases and the J gene lost 7 bases, with 12 bases spanning the gap. This CDR3 is built from 11 residues. Germline V lookup: CDR1 GEAIGNYY, CDR2 EKD. The DNA of the CDR3 is TGTGCCTGCCTGATACGGGGTAAACTCATCTTT. Translated, it gives CACLIRGKLIF.

This clone was seen a handful of times. The junction differs from germline at one of its ends, possibly a read error. The chain uses TRDV1 and TRDJ1; 8 bases map to TRDD3. CDR3 length: 22 residues. The germline V gene encodes CDR1 TSWWSYY and CDR2 QGS. This CDR3 reads CALRELVGASTRGICPLDKLIF. As DNA, the CDR3 is TGTGCTCTTAGGGAACTCGTTGGGGCTTCTACCCGGGGGATATGCCCCCTCGATAAACTCATCTTT.

This clone was observed a few times. For this DNA, TCRdb reports the protein of a much larger clone, which diverges at residue 10, most likely from a read error; the protein presented here is translated directly from the DNA. This rearrangement joins TRDV2 to TRDJ2; 10 bases agree with TRDD3. The J gene comes from matching the DNA to germline here; TCRdb lacks it. This CDR3 contains 14 residues. Germline V gene lookup returns CDR1 GEAIGNYY and CDR2 EKD. Trimming cost V 0 bases and J 9 bases; bases outside gene matches: 3. The CDR3 loop reads CACDTVGDTTQLFF. CDR3 nucleotides: TGTGCCTGTGACACCGTGGGGGATACAACACAACTCTTCTTT.

This clone was observed at least ten times. This likely reflects a read error, since a far larger clone is one base away. In the same sample, other DNA sequences code for this CDR3. This chain links TRDV1 with TRDJ1; D unresolved. Germline lookup yields CDR1 TSWWSYY and CDR2 QGS. The length of the CDR3 is 13 residues. Trimming removed 9 bases at V and 0 bases at J, with 11 bases between. The chain's CDR3 is CALGTTHTDKLIF. The CDR3 nucleotides read TGTGCTCTCGGGACAACACACACCGATAAACTCATCTTT.

J is TRDJ1 and V is TRDV1, with 10 bases that match TRDD3. TCRdb lists no J gene, so it was determined here by aligning the DNA to germline. CDR3 length: 16 residues. Germline lookup yields CDR1 TSWWSYY and CDR2 QGS. The J segment lost 7 bases and the V segment lost 5 bases, leaving 13 bases of the junction unmatched. This chain's CDR3 is CALGSLPEYWGIKLIF. In DNA, the CDR3 is TGTGCTCTTGGGTCCCTTCCGGAGTACTGGGGGATTAAACTCATCTTT.

This clone was seen at least ten times. The J gene is TRDJ4, the V gene TRDV1; 13 bases match TRDD3. The length of the CDR3 is 24 residues. Germline loops: CDR1 TSWWSYY, CDR2 QGS. J was trimmed by 0 bases and V by 3 bases; bases with no gene match: 28. The chain's CDR3 is CALGDLRTIPTGGYAIIKPRPLIF. CDR3 DNA: TGTGCTCTTGGGGATCTGAGGACGATTCCTACTGGGGGATACGCGATAATAAAACCCAGACCCCTGATCTTT.

On this clone: This likely traces to a read error, being one base from a far larger clone. Other DNA sequences within the sample encode an identical CDR3. V usage is TRDV1 and J usage is TRDJ4; 9 bases map to TRDD3. Germline assignment: CDR1 TSWWSYY and CDR2 QGS. The CDR3 length is 22 residues. After removal of 1 base from V and 0 bases from J, the junction contained 24 bases not matched to a gene. CDR3 sequence reads: CALGEPSHGLRTWGIPTRPLIF. CDR3 DNA: TGTGCTCTTGGGGAACCATCCCATGGCCTACGTACCTGGGGGATCCCGACCAGACCCCTGATCTTT.

This clone was found many times. The rearrangement uses TRDV1 and TRDJ1; perhaps TRDD2 as D (6 bases). The CDR3 spans 19 residues. The germline V and J ends were trimmed by 2 bases and 0 bases, with 22 bases remaining between them. Germline V lookup: CDR1 TSWWSYY, CDR2 QGS. The CDR3 loop is CALGECVLPSTVDTDKLIF. DNA for the CDR3: TGTGCTCTTGGGGAATGCGTCCTACCGAGTACTGTTGACACCGATAAACTCATCTTT.

This clone has a count of ten or more. A far larger clone is one base from this, pointing to a likely read error. This specimen includes other DNA sequences encoding the same CDR3. This sequence joins TRDV2 and TRDJ1; D not certain. TCRdb supplies no J gene; here it was assigned by aligning the nucleotide sequence to germline. The CDR3 consists of 18 residues. Germline CDR1 and CDR2: GEAIGNYY and EKD. The CDR3 DNA follows: TGCGCCTGTGACTCGATAGCCGGCTCAATGGGAAACACCGATAAACTCATCTTT. Its protein is CACDSIAGSMGNTDKLIF.

This clone has just a few counts. The TCRdb record carries a much larger clone's protein, which differs from this DNA's translation at residue 3; a read error is the likely cause, and the protein listed here is the DNA translation. The gene calls are TRDV2 and TRDJ1; D gene ambiguous. Matching the DNA to germline supplied the J gene, which TCRdb does not give. Germline values: CDR1 GEAIGNYY, CDR2 EKD. The CDR3 is made up of 17 amino acids. The CDR3 nucleotides read TGTGCCAGTGACACCGTCGATAAAGGTACACACACCGATAAACTCATCTTT. Protein: CASDTVDKGTHTDKLIF.

As regards this clone: TCRdb records a much larger clone's protein for this DNA, with a difference at residue 11 that likely arises from a read error; the protein given is the translation of the DNA. The genes are TRDV2 and TRDJ1; D possibly corresponds to TRDD3 (5 bases). The J gene, not given by TCRdb, was assigned here from a germline match of the nucleotide sequence. The V end lost 4 bases, the J end lost 3 bases, and 20 bases lay between the germline ends. CDR3 length: 16 residues. Germline CDR1 GEAIGNYY, CDR2 EKD. The CDR3 DNA reads TGTGCCTGTGATACCGACAAGGGGAGCGACGCCGATAAACTCATCTTT. This sequence encodes CACDTDKGSDADKLIF.

This clone has just a few counts. The TCRdb record carries a much larger clone's protein, which differs from this DNA's translation at residue 8; a read error is the likely cause, and the protein listed here is the DNA translation. The rearrangement uses TRDV1 and TRDJ1; 11 positions agree with TRDD3. CDR3 size: 19 residues. Germline assignment: CDR1 TSWWSYY and CDR2 QGS. J gave up 2 bases and V 2 bases, and 13 bases lay outside the gene matches. The chain's CDR3 is CALGEILIHWGIKTDKLIF. DNA for the CDR3: TGTGCTCTTGGGGAAATCCTCATCCACTGGGGGATAAAAACCGATAAACTCATCTTT.

About this clone itself: TCRdb's entry gives the protein of a much larger clone, which mismatches this DNA's translation at residue 18, likely from a read error; the protein reported here is translated from the DNA. The chain recombines TRDV1 with TRDJ1; 13 nucleotides line up with TRDD3. The CDR3 runs to 22 residues. Trimming took 0 bases from V and 8 from J; bases not matched to a gene: 24. Germline V lookup: CDR1 TSWWSYY, CDR2 QGS. The DNA of the CDR3 is TGTGCTCTTGGGGAACTATGTAGGTTCCGCTGCAGAACTGGGGGATACGGCGTCAAACTCATCTTT. Its protein is CALGELCRFRCRTGGYGVKLIF.

Concerning this clone: The protein recorded in TCRdb matches a much larger clone and deviates from this DNA's translation at residue 9, suggesting a read error; the protein here is obtained by translating the DNA. The chain employs TRDV2 and TRDJ3; D unclear. TCRdb does not report a J gene; here it was assigned by matching the DNA to germline references. Per the germline V gene, CDR1 is GEAIGNYY and CDR2 is EKD. The V gene lost 0 bases and the J gene lost 3 bases, with 26 bases spanning the gap. The CDR3 contains 22 residues. The CDR3 nucleotides are TGTGCCTGTGACACCGTGTCCCTGGTGGAGACAAACGGGGTCTGGGACACCCGACAGATGTTTTTC. Protein sequence: CACDTVSLVETNGVWDTRQMFF.

Note on this clone: This DNA translates differently at residue 7 from the TCRdb protein, which is that of a much larger clone; a read error is likely, and the protein shown is the DNA's own translation. The rearrangement joins TRDV1 to TRDJ1, with no clear D. The CDR3 covers 14 residues. The germline V gene has CDR1 TSWWSYY and CDR2 QGS. The V and J ends lost 9 bases and 2 bases respectively, with 16 bases between them. Here the CDR3 reads CALLPWVSTDKLIF. CDR3 nucleotides: TGTGCTCTCCTGCCGTGGGTATCTACCGATAAACTCATCTTT.

This clone has ten or more counts. The mismatch at residue 24 between this DNA's translation and the TCRdb protein of a much larger clone likely reflects a read error; the protein shown is translated from the DNA. A V gene of TRDV2 was called, but no J gene was assigned; the table calls TRDD3, which could not be checked here. Germline lookup yields CDR1 GEAIGNYY and CDR2 EKD. The CDR3 has 25 amino acids. DNA of the CDR3: TGTGCCTGTGACACCGTCGGTCTGGGGGGATACGCGGCGAACCGCGTATCCGAGACCACCGATAAACTCACCTTT. Translation: CACDTVGLGGYAANRVSETTDKLTF.

This clone occurred many times. The rearrangement joins TRDV1 to TRDJ1; maybe TRDD3 (6 bases). Germline V gives CDR1 TSWWSYY, CDR2 QGS. The CDR3 is 20 amino acids. V was shortened by 5 bases and J by 0 bases, with 28 bases between the two germline ends. CDR3 sequence: CALGPYDPVRWGEYTDKLIF. The DNA for the CDR3 is TGTGCTCTTGGGCCTTACGATCCCGTAAGGTGGGGGGAGTACACCGATAAACTCATCTTT.